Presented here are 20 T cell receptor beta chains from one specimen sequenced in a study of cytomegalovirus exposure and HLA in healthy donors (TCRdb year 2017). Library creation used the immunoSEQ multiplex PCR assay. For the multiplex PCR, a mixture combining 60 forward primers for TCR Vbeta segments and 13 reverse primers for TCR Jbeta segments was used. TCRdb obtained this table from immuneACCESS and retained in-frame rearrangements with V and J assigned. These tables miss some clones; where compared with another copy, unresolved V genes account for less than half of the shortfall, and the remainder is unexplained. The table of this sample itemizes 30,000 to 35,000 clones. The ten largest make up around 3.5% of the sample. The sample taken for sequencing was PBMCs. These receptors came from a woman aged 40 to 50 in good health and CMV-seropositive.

As DNA, the CDR3 is TGTGCCAGCAGTCTCCGGGAGGGCGAGAATGAGCAGTTCTTC. As protein: CASSLREGENEQFF. This sequence joins TRBV6-1 and TRBJ2-1, with 8 bases identical to TRBD2. CDR3 length: 14 amino acids. The V segment lost 5 bases and the J segment 7 bases; nucleotides outside the gene matches: 7. Looked up from germline, CDR1 is MNHNS and CDR2 is SASEGT.

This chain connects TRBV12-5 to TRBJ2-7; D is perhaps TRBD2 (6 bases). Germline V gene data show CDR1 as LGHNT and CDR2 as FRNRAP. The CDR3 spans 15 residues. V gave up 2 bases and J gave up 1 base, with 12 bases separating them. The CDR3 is CASGLSRAGSYEQYF. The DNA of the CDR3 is TGTGCTAGTGGTTTGTCCCGTGCGGGATCCTACGAGCAGTACTTC.

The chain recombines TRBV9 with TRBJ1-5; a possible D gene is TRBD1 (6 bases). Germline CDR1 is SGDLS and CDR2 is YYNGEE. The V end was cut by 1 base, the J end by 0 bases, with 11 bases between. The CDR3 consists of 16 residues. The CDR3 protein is CASSVRTDPSNQPQHF. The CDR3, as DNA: TGTGCCAGCAGCGTAAGGACAGATCCTAGCAATCAGCCCCAGCATTTT.

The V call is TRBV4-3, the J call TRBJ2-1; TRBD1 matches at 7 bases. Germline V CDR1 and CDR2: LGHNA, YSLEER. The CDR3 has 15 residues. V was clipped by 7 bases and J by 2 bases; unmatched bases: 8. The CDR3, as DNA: TGCGCCAGCACCATTGACAGGGCAACCTACAATGAGCAGTTCTTC. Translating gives CASTIDRATYNEQFF.

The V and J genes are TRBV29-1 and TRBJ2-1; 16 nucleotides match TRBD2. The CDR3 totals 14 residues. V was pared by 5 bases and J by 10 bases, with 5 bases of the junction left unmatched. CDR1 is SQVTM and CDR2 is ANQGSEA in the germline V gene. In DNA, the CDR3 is TGCAGCGTTTACGGGACTAGCGGGAGGGTAGAGCAGTTCTTC. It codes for CSVYGTSGRVEQFF.

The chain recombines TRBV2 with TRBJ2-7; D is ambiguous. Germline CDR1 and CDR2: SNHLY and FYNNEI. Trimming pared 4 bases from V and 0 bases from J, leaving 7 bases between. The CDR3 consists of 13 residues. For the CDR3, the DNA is TGTGCCAGCAGTGTGGGCAGCTCCTACGAGCAGTACTTC. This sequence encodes CASSVGSSYEQYF. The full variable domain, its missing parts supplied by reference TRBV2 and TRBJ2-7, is EPEVTQTPSHQVTQMGQEVILRCVPISNHLYFYWYRQILGQKVEFLVSFYNNEISEKSEIFDDQFSVERPDGSNFTLKIRSTKLEDSAMYFCASSVGSSYEQYFGPGTRLTVT.

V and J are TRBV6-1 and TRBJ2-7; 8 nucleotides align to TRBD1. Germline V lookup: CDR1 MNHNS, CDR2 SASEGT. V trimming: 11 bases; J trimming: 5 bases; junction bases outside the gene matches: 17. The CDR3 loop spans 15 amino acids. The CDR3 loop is CAGQTGALWKDEQYF. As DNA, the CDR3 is TGTGCCGGCCAGACAGGGGCCCTTTGGAAGGACGAGCAGTACTTC.

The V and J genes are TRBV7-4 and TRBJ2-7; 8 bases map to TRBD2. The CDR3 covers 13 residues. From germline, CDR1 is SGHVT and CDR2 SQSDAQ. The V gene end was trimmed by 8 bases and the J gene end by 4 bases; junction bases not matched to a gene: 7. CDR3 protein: CASPSSGIYEQYF. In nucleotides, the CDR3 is TGTGCCAGCCCCAGTAGCGGGATATACGAGCAGTACTTC.

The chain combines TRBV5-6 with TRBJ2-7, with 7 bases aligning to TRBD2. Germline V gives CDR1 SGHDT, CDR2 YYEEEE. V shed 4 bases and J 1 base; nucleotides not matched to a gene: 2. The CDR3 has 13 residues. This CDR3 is CASSGGGSYEQYF. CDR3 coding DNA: TGTGCCAGCAGCGGGGGGGGATCCTACGAGCAGTACTTC.

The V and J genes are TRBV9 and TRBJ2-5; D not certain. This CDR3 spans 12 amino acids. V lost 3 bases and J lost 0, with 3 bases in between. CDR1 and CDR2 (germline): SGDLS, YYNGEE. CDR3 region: CASSAYQETQYF. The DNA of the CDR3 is TGTGCCAGCAGCGCGTACCAAGAGACCCAGTACTTC.

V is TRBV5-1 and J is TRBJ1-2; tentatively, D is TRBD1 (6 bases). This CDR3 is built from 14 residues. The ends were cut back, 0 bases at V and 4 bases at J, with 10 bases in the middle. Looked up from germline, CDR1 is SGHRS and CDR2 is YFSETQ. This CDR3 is CASSLDRAGYGYTF. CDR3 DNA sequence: TGCGCCAGCAGCTTGGACAGGGCGGGCTATGGCTACACCTTC.

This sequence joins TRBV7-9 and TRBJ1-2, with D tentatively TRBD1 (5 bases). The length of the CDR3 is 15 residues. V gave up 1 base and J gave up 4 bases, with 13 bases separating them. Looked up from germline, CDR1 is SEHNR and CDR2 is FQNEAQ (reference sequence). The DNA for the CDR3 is TGTGCCAGCAGCTTAGGACAGACGGAAGGCTATGGCTACACCTTC. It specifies CASSLGQTEGYGYTF.

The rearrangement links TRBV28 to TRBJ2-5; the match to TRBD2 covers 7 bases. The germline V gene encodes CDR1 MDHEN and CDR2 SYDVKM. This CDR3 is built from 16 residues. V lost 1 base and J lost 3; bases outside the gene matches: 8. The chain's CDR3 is CASSLSLAAFKETQYF. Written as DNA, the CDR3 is TGTGCCAGCAGTTTATCCCTAGCGGCTTTCAAAGAGACCCAGTACTTC.

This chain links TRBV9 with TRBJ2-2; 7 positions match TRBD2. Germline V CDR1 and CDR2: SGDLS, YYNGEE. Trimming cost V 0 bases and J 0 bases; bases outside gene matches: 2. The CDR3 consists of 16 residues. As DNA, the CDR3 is TGTGCCAGCAGCGTAGGGAGCGGGGCGAACACCGGGGAGCTGTTTTTT. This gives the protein CASSVGSGANTGELFF.

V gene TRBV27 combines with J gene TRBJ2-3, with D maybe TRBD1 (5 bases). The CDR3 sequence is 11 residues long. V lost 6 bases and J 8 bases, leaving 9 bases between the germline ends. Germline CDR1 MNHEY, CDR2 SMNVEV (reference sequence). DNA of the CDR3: TGTGCCAGCAGAAAGGGGTTTACGCAGTATTTT. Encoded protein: CASRKGFTQYF.

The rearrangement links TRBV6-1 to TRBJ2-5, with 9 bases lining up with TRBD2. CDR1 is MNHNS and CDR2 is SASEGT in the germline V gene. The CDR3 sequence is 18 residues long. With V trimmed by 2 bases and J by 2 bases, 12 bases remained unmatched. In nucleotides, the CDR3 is TGTGCCAGCAGTGAACATCTCTCGTCCGGACTAGCGCAAGAGACCCAGTACTTC. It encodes CASSEHLSSGLAQETQYF.

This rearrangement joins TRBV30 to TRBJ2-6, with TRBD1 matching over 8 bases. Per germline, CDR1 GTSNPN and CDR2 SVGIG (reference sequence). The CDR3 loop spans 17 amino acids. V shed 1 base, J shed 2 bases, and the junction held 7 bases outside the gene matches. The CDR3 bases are TGTGCCTGGAGTGCGAGACAGGGGCGCGCTGGGGCCAACGTCCTGACTTTC. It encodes CAWSARQGRAGANVLTF.

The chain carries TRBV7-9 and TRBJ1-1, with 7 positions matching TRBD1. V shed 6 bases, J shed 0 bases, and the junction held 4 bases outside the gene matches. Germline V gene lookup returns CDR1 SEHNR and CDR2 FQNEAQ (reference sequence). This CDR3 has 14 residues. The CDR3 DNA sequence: TGTGCCAGCAGACAACAGGGGCTGAACACTGAAGCTTTCTTT. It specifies CASRQQGLNTEAFF.

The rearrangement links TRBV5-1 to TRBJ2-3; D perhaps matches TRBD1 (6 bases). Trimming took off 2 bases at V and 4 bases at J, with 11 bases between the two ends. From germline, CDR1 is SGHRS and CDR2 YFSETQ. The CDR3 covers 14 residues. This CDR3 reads CASSFGQIADTQYF. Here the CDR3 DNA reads TGCGCCAGCAGCTTCGGACAGATCGCAGATACGCAGTATTTT. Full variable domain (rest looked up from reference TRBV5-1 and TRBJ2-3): KAGVTQTPRYLIKTRGQQVTLSCSPISGHRSVSWYQQTPGQGLQFLFEYFSETQRNKGNFPGRFSGRQFSNSRSEMNVSTLELGDSALYLCASSFGQIADTQYFGPGTRLTVL.

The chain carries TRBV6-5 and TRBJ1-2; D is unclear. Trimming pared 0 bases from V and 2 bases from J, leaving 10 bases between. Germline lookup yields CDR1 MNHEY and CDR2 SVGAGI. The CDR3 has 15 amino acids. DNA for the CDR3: TGTGCCAGCAGTTACTCTCAAGACTCGAACTATGGCTACACCTTC. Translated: CASSYSQDSNYGYTF.